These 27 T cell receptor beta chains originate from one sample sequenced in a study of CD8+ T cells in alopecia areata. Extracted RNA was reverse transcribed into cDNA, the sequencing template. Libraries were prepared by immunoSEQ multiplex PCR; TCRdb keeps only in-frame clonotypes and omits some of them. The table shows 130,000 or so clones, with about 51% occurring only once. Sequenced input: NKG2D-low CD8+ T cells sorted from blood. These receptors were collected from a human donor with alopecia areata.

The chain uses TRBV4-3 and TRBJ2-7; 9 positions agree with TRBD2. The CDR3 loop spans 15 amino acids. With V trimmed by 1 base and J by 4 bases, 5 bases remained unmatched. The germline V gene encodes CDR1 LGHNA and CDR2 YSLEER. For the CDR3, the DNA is TGCGCCAGCAGCCAAGGCGCGGGAGGGCCTTACGAGCAGTACTTC. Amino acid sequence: CASSQGAGGPYEQYF.

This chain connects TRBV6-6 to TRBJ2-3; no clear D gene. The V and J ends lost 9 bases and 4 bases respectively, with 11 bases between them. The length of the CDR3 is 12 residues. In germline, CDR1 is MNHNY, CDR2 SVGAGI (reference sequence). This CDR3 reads CASRSGADTQYF. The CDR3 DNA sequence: TGTGCCAGTAGGAGTGGAGCAGATACGCAGTATTTT.

CDR3 coding DNA: TGTGCCAGCAGCCCCCTCGATCCGACAGAGCCCACAGATACGCAGTATTTT. It is translated as CASSPLDPTEPTDTQYF. The chain combines TRBV27 with TRBJ2-3; weak D call: TRBD1 (5 bases). CDR1 and CDR2 from the germline V gene are MNHEY and SMNVEV (reference sequence). The CDR3 has 17 residues. The ends were cut back, 6 bases at V and 2 bases at J, with 21 bases in the middle.

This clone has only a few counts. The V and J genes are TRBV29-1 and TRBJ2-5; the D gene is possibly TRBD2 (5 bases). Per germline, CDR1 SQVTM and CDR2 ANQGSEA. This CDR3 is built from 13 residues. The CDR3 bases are TGCAGTATACCCGCCCGGGGTGGCGAGACCCAGTACTTC. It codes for CSIPARGGETQYF.

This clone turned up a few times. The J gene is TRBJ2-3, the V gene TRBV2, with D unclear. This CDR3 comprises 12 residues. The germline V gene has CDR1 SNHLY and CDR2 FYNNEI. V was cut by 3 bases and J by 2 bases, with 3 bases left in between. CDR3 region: CASSDFTDTQYF. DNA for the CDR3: TGTGCCAGCAGTGACTTCACAGATACGCAGTATTTT.

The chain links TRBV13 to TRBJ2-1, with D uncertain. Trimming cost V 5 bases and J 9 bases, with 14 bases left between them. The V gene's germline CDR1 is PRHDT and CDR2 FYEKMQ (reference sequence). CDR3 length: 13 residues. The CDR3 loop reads CASSQTPAVEQFF. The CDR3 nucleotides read TGTGCCAGCAGCCAAACCCCGGCTGTTGAGCAGTTCTTC.

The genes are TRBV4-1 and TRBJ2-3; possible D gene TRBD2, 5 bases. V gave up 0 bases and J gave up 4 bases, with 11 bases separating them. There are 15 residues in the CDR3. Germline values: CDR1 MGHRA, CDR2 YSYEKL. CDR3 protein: CASSQDRDIADTQYF. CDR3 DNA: TGCGCCAGCAGCCAAGATCGGGATATCGCAGATACGCAGTATTTT.

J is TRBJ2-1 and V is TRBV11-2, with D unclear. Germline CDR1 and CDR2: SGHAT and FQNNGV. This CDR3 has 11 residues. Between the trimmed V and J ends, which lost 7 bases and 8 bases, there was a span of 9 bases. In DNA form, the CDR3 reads TGTGCCAGCACCATAGGGTATGAGCAGTTCTTC. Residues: CASTIGYEQFF. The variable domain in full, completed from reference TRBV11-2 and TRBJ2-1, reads EAGVAQSPRYKIIEKRQSVAFWCNPISGHATLYWYQQILGQGPKLLIQFQNNGVVDDSQLPKDRFSAERLKGVDSTLKIQPAKLEDSAVYLCASTIGYEQFFGPGTRLTVL.

CDR3 DNA: TGCGCCAGCAGCCAACGACAGGGGATAGCCTACGAGCAGTACTTC. It translates to CASSQRQGIAYEQYF. V and J are TRBV4-1 and TRBJ2-7, with 8 bases that match TRBD1. The CDR3 contains 15 residues. V shed 2 bases and J 2 bases; nucleotides not matched to a gene: 5. In germline, CDR1 is MGHRA, CDR2 YSYEKL.

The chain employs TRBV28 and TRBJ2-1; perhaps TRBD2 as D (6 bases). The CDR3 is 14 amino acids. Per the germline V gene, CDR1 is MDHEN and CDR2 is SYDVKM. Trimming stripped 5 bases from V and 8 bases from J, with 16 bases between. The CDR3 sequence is CASSPLAPLDEQFF. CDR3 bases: TGTGCCAGCAGTCCCCTAGCGCCATTGGATGAGCAGTTCTTC.

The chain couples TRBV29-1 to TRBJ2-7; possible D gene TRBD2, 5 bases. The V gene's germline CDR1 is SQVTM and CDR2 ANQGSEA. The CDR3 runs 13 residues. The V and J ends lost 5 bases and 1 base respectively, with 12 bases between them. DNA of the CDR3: TGCAGCGTTCGGCTAGCTAGTTCCTACGAGCAGTACTTC. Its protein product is CSVRLASSYEQYF.

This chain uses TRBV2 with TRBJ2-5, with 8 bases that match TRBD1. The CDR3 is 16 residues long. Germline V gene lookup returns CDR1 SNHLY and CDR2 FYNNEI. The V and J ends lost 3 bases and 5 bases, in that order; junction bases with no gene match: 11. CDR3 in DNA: TGTGCCAGCAGTGATCCAGGGGGCGATTCTTGGGAGACCCAGTACTTC. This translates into CASSDPGGDSWETQYF.

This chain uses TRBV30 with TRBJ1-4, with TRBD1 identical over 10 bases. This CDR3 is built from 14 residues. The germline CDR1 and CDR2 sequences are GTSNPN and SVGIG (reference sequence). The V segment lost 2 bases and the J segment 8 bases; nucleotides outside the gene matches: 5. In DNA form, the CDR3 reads TGTGCCTGGAGTCCGGGACAGGGGTCGGAAAAACTGTTTTTT. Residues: CAWSPGQGSEKLFF.

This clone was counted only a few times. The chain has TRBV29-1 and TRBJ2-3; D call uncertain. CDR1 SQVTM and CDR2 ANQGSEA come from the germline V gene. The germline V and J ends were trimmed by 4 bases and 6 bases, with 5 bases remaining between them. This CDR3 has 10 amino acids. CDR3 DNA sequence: TGCAGCGTTGGTTCGGATACGCAGTATTTT. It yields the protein CSVGSDTQYF.

CDR3 DNA sequence: TGTGCCTGGAGAGGACAGGGAGGAATCTATGGCTACACCTTC. Translation gives CAWRGQGGIYGYTF. V and J are TRBV30 and TRBJ1-2; TRBD1 matches at 8 bases. The J segment lost 4 bases and the V segment lost 3 bases, leaving 7 bases of the junction unmatched. The germline V gene encodes CDR1 GTSNPN and CDR2 SVGIG (reference sequence). The CDR3 runs 14 residues.

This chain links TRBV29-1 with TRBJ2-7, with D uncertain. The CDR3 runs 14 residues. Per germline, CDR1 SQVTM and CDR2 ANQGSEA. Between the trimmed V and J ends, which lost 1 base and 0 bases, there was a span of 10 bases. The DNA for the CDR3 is TGCAGCGTTGAAGGCGATCAGAACTCCTACGAGCAGTACTTC. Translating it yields CSVEGDQNSYEQYF.

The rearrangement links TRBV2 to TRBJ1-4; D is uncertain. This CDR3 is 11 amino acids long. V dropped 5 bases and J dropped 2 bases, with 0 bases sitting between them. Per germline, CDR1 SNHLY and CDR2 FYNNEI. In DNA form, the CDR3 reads TGTGCCAGCAGTACTAATGAAAAACTGTTTTTT. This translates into CASSTNEKLFF.

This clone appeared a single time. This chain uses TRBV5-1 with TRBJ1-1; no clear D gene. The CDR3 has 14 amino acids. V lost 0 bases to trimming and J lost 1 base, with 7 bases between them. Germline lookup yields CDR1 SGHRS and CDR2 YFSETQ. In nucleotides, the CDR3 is TGCGCCAGCAGCTTGGGGGAGGAGAACACTGAAGCTTTCTTT. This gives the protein CASSLGEENTEAFF. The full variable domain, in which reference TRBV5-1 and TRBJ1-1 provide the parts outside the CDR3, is KAGVTQTPRYLIKTRGQQVTLSCSPISGHRSVSWYQQTPGQGLQFLFEYFSETQRNKGNFPGRFSGRQFSNSRSEMNVSTLELGDSALYLCASSLGEENTEAFFGQGTRLTVV.

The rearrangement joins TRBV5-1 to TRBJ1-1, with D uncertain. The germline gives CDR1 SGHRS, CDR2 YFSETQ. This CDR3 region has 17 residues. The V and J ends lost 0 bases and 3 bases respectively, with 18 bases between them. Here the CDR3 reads CASSLGESSTRDTEAFF. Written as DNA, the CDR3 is TGCGCCAGCAGCTTGGGGGAATCTTCCACCCGGGACACTGAAGCTTTCTTT.

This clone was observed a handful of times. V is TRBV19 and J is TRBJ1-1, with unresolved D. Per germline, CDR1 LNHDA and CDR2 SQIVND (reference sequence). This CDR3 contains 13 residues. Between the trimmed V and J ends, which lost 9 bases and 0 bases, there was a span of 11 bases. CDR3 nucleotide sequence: TGTGCCAGAGACTCTTGTTTGAACACTGAAGCTTTCTTT. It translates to CARDSCLNTEAFF.

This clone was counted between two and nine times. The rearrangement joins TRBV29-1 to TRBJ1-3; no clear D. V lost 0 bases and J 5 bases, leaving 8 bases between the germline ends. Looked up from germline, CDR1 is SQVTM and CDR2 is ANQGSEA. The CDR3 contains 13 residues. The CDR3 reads CSVEDLQRNTIYF. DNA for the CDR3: TGCAGCGTTGAAGATCTTCAGCGAAACACCATATATTTT.

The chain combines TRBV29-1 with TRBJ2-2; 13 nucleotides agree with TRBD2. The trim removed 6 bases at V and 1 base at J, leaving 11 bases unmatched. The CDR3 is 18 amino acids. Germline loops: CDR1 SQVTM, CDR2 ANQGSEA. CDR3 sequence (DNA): TGCAGCGTCCCGGTTAGGGGGACTAGCGGGAAGAACACCGGGGAGCTGTTTTTT. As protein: CSVPVRGTSGKNTGELFF.

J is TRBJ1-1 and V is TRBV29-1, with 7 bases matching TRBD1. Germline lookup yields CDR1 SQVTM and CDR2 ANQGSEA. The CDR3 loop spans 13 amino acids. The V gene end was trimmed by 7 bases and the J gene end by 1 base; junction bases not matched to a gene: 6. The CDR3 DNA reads TGCAGCGCCCCCGGGACAGAGAACACTGAAGCTTTCTTT. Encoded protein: CSAPGTENTEAFF. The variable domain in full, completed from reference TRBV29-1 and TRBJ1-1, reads SAVISQKPSRDICQRGTSLTIQCQVDSQVTMMFWYRQQPGQSLTLIATANQGSEATYESGFVIDKFPISRPNLTFSTLTVSNMSPEDSSIYLCSAPGTENTEAFFGQGTRLTVV.

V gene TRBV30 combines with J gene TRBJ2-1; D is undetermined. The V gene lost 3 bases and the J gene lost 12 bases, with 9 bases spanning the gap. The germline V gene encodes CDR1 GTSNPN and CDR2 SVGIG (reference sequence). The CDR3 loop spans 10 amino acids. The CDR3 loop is CAWSSGWQFF. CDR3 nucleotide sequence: TGTGCCTGGAGCAGTGGTTGGCAGTTCTTC.

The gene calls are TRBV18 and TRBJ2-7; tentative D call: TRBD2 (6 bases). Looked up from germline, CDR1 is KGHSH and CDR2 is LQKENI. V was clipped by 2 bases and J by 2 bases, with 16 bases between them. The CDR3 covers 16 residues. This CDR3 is CASSPISGLTAYEQYF. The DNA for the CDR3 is TGTGCCAGCTCACCAATTAGCGGATTAACAGCCTACGAGCAGTACTTC.

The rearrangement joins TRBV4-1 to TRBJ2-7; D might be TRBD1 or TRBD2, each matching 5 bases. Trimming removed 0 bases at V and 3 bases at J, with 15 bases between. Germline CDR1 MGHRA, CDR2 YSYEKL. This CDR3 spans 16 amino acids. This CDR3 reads CASSQDFEGRVYEQYF. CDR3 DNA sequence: TGCGCCAGCAGCCAAGATTTCGAGGGCAGGGTCTACGAGCAGTACTTC.

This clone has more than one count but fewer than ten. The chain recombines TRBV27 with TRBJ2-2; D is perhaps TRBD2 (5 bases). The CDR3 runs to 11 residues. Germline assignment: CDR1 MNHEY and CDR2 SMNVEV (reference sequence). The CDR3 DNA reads TGTGGGCGGGTCCGACCCGGGGAGCTGTTTTTT. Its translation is CGRVRPGELFF.